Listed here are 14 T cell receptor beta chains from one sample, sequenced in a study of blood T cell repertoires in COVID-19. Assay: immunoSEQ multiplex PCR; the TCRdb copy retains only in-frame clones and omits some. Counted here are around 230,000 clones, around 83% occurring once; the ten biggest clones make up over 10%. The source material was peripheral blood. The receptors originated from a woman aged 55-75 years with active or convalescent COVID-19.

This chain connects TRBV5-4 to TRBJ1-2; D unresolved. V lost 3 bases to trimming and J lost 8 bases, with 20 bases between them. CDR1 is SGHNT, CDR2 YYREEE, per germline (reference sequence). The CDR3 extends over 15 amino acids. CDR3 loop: CASSSAPGRTGGYTF. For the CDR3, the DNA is TGTGCCAGCAGCTCCGCGCCGGGCCGAACGGGGGGCTACACCTTC.

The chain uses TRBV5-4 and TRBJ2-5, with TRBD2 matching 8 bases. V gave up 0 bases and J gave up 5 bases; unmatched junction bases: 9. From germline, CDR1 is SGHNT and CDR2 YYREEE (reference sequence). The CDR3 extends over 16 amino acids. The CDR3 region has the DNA TGTGCCAGCAGCTTGGGGGCGGCGGGGGGATCGGAGACCCAGTACTTC. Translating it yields CASSLGAAGGSETQYF.

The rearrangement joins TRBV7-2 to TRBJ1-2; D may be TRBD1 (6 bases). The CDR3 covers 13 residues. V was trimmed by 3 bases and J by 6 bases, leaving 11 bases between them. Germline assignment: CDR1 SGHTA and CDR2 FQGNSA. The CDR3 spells CASSFTGLDGYTF. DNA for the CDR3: TGTGCCAGCAGCTTCACAGGGCTGGATGGCTACACCTTC. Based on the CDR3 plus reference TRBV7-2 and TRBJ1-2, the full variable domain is GAGVSQSPSNKVTEKGKDVELRCDPISGHTALYWYRQSLGQGLEFLIYFQGNSAPDKSGLPSDRFSAERTGGSVSTLTIQRTQQEDSAVYLCASSFTGLDGYTFGSGTRLTVV.

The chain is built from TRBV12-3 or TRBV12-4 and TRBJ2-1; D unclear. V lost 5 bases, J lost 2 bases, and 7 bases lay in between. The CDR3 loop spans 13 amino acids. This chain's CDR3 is CASSPVAYNEQFF. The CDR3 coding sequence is TGTGCCAGCAGTCCCGTCGCCTACAATGAGCAGTTCTTC.

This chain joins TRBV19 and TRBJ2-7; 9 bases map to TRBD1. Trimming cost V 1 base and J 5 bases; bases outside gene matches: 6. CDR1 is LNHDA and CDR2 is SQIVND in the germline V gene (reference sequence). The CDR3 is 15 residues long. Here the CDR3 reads CASSIVRDRAHEQYF. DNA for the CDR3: TGTGCCAGTAGTATAGTTCGGGACAGGGCCCACGAGCAGTACTTC.

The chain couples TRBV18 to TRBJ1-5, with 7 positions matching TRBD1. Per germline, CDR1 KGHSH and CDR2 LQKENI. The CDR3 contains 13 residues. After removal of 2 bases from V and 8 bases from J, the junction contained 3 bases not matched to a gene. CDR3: CASSPGQAEPQHF. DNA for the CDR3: TGTGCCAGCTCACCAGGACAGGCCGAGCCCCAGCATTTT.

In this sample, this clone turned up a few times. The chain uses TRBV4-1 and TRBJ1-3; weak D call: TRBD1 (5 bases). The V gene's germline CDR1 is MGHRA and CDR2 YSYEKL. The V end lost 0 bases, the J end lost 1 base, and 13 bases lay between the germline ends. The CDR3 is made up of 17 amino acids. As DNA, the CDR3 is TGCGCCAGCAGCCAAGATCAGGGTTCTGCGTCTGGAAACACCATATATTTT. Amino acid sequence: CASSQDQGSASGNTIYF.

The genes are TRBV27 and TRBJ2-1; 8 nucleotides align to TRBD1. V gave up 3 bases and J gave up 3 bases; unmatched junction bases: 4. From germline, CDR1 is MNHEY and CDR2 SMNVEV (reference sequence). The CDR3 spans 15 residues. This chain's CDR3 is CASSFDRGNYNEQFF. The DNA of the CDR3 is TGTGCCAGCAGTTTCGACAGGGGAAACTACAATGAGCAGTTCTTC.

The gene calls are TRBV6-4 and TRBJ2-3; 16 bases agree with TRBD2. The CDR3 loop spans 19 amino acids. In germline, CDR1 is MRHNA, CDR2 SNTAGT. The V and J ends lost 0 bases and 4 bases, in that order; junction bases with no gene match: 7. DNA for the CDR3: TGTGCCAGCAGTGACTCCTACTCCGGGACTAGCGGGGGGGCAGATACGCAGTATTTT. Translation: CASSDSYSGTSGGADTQYF.

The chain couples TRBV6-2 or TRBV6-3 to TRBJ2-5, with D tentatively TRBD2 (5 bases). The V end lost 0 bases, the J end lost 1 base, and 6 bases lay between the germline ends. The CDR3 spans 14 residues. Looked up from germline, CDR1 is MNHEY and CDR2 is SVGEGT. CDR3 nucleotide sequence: TGTGCCAGCAGTTACTCGCTAGCCCAAGAGACCCAGTACTTC. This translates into CASSYSLAQETQYF.

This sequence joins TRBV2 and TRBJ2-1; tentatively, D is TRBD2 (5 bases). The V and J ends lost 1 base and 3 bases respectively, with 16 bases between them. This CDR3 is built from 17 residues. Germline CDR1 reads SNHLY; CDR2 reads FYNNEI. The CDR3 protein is CASSEGGASDFYNEQFF. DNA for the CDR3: TGTGCCAGCAGTGAAGGGGGAGCTTCGGATTTCTACAATGAGCAGTTCTTC.

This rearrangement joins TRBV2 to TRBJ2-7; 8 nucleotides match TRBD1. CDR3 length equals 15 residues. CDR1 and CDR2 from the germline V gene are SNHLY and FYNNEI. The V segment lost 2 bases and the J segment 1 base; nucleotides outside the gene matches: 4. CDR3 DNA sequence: TGTGCCAGCAGTGAACCGGGACAGGTATCCTACGAGCAGTACTTC. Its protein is CASSEPGQVSYEQYF.

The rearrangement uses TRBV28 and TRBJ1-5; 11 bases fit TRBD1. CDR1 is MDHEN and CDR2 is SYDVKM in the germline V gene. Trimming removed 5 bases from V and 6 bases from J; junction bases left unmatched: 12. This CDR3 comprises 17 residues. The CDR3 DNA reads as TGTGCCAGCAGTCCCCGGACAGGGGGCTATCGTGGTCAGCCCCAGCATTTT. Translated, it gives CASSPRTGGYRGQPQHF.

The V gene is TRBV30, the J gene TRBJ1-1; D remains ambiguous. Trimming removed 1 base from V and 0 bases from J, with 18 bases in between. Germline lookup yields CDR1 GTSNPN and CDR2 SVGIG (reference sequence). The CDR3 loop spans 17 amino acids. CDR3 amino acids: CAWSDPLGWEMNTEAFF. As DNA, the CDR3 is TGTGCCTGGAGTGACCCCCTCGGGTGGGAGATGAACACTGAAGCTTTCTTT.